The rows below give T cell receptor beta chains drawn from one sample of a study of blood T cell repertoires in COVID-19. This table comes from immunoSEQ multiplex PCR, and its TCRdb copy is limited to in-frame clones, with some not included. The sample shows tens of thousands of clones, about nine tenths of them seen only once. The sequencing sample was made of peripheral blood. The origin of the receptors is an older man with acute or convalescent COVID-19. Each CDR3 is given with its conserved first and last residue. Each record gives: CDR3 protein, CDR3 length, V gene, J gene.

CDR3: CASSQEAVVNYGYTF
length: 15
V: TRBV4-3
J: TRBJ1-2

CDR3: CASSEVGTIYNEQFF
length: 15
V: TRBV2
J: TRBJ2-1

CDR3: CASSHGAGGSTDTQYF
length: 16
V: TRBV4-1
J: TRBJ2-3

CDR3: CASSPQGMAQYF
length: 12
V: TRBV12-3/TRBV12-4
J: TRBJ2-5

CDR3: CASSWASTGEAFF
length: 13
V: TRBV5-6
J: TRBJ1-1

CDR3: CASSRRQYGYTF
length: 12
V: TRBV3-1/TRBV3-2
J: TRBJ1-2

CDR3: CASSPLNLGGLGQPQHF
length: 17
V: TRBV4-1
J: TRBJ1-5

CDR3: CPKQGAGNTIYF
length: 12
V: TRBV3-1/TRBV3-2
J: TRBJ1-3

CDR3: CASSEPRQALQKPQHF
length: 16
V: TRBV6-1
J: TRBJ1-5

CDR3: CASSPLRGTDTQYF
length: 14
V: TRBV14
J: TRBJ2-3

CDR3: CASSLKNGQPQHF
length: 13
V: TRBV27
J: TRBJ1-5

CDR3: CASSPQGLAGGTEQYF
length: 16
V: TRBV5-1
J: TRBJ2-7

CDR3: CAISEGGGSYEQYF
length: 14
V: TRBV10-3
J: TRBJ2-7

CDR3: CAWSPTGNGYTF
length: 12
V: TRBV30
J: TRBJ1-2

CDR3: CASSYQGGGLYEQYF
length: 15
V: TRBV11-3
J: TRBJ2-7

CDR3: CAGSAGADEKLFF
length: 13
V: TRBV30
J: TRBJ1-4

CDR3: CASSLVQGANYGYTF
length: 15
V: TRBV5-1
J: TRBJ1-2

CDR3: CASSTGGAQYGYTF
length: 14
V: TRBV18
J: TRBJ1-2

CDR3: CASSLGGVPQETQYF
length: 15
V: TRBV7-9
J: TRBJ2-5

CDR3: CASGFTGGSYGYTF
length: 14
V: TRBV12-5
J: TRBJ1-2

CDR3: CASSQDGTGGYNSPLHF
length: 17
V: TRBV4-2
J: TRBJ1-6

CDR3: CASSYSTSTDTQYF
length: 14
V: TRBV6-5
J: TRBJ2-3

CDR3: CASSRTSEEQYF
length: 12
V: TRBV6-2/TRBV6-3
J: TRBJ2-7

CDR3: CAWSPDGTGNTEAFF
length: 15
V: TRBV30
J: TRBJ1-1

CDR3: CATTRDPGHYQPQHF
length: 15
V: TRBV28
J: TRBJ1-5

CDR3: CASSQPDRGGANTEAFF
length: 17
V: TRBV4-2
J: TRBJ1-1

CDR3: CASSERGGGTEAFF
length: 14
V: TRBV4-3
J: TRBJ1-1

CDR3: CASSLAPTGAFF
length: 12
V: TRBV7-9
J: TRBJ1-1

CDR3: CASSLGAYGELFF
length: 13
V: TRBV27
J: TRBJ2-2

CDR3: CATRGAFGGGQDTQYF
length: 16
V: TRBV10-3
J: TRBJ2-3

CDR3: CASSLEGGTYEQYF
length: 14
V: TRBV7-2
J: TRBJ2-7

CDR3: CASSFYPAEAFF
length: 12
V: TRBV12-3/TRBV12-4
J: TRBJ1-1

CDR3: CASRFNRGPYEQYF
length: 14
V: TRBV6-5
J: TRBJ2-7

CDR3: CASSTRTSGLIGEQYF
length: 16
V: TRBV4-3
J: TRBJ2-7

CDR3: CASSRDRGRFSEQYF
length: 15
V: TRBV2
J: TRBJ2-7

CDR3: CAISRTTYNEQFF
length: 13
V: TRBV10-3
J: TRBJ2-1

CDR3: CASSSAGRQETQYF
length: 14
V: TRBV5-5
J: TRBJ2-5

CDR3: CASSFTGGGDEQFF
length: 14
V: TRBV5-1
J: TRBJ2-1

CDR3: CASSQEGTGFIGYTF
length: 15
V: TRBV3-1/TRBV3-2
J: TRBJ1-2

CDR3: CASSQSGGGVGETQYF
length: 16
V: TRBV4-2
J: TRBJ2-5

CDR3: CASSQDSTLYGYTF
length: 14
V: TRBV14
J: TRBJ1-2

CDR3: CASSLVGVSYNSPLHF
length: 16
V: TRBV27
J: TRBJ1-6

CDR3: CASSTGQRNEQFF
length: 13
V: TRBV18
J: TRBJ2-1

CDR3: CASNRGDNEQFF
length: 12
V: TRBV19
J: TRBJ2-1

CDR3: CASRQQGILSNSPLHF
length: 16
V: TRBV27
J: TRBJ1-6

CDR3: CASSLDLPYGYTF
length: 13
V: TRBV7-9
J: TRBJ1-2

CDR3: CASSIRLRTASYNEQFF
length: 17
V: TRBV9
J: TRBJ2-1

CDR3: CAWRRSRGYEKLFF
length: 14
V: TRBV30
J: TRBJ1-4

CDR3: CASRYQGADPEKLFF
length: 15
V: TRBV2
J: TRBJ1-4

CDR3: CASSSLTGDGYTF
length: 13
V: TRBV7-9
J: TRBJ1-2